This T cell receptor beta chain was identified during a study of blood T cell repertoires in COVID-19. Measured with immunoSEQ multiplex PCR; TCRdb has only the in-frame clones, and not every one. The sample carries approximately 220,000 clones, roughly 80% recorded once. Sequenced input: peripheral blood. The clonotype comes from a woman at least 80 years old with acute or convalescent COVID-19.

CDR3 protein: CASSPGQHDQPQHF. DNA of the CDR3: TGCGCCAGCAGCCCGGGACAGCATGATCAGCCCCAGCATTTT. The V and J genes are TRBV5-1 and TRBJ1-5, with 7 bases matching TRBD1. The ends lost 4 bases at V and 5 bases at J; junction bases unmatched: 6. The CDR3 has 14 amino acids. Germline V CDR1 and CDR2: SGHRS, YFSETQ.